This is a list of T cell receptor beta chains from one sample in a study of shared clonotypes between healthy human individuals. Some clones are missing from TCRdb's copy, which holds only in-frame ones; the method was immunoSEQ multiplex PCR. The table includes around 550,000 clones, roughly 95% detected once. The sequencing input was naive CD4+ T cells sorted from blood. The receptor set was obtained from a woman aged 25 to 39 in good health. Both conserved end residues are part of each CDR3. D genes are given only for firm matches. The size of a clone is reported for some rows only, either as once, few or many, or as a class for expanded clones.

>TRBV7-9|NA|TRBD2|TRBJ2-7
TGTGCCAGCAGCCCGTTCACTAGCGGGAGCTCCTACGAGCAGTACTTC
CASSPFTSGSSYEQYF
>TRBV19|NA|NA|TRBJ1-5
TGTGCCAGTAGTCCCGGGGCTGAGGGTCAGCCCCAGCATTTT
CASSPGAEGQPQHF
>TRBV15|NA|NA|TRBJ2-2
TGTGCCACCAGCAAGCTTTTCCCCGAGGAGGCAGGCTTCGGGGAGCTGTTTTTT
CATSKLFPEEAGFGELFF
>TRBV7-2|NA|NA|TRBJ2-7
TGTGCCAGCAGCAAGACACAACCTCCCTACGAGCAGTACTTC
CASSKTQPPYEQYF
>TRBV4-1|once|TRBD2|TRBJ2-1
TGCGCCAGCAGCCAAAACCTTCTAGCGGGAGGATACAATGAGCAGTTCTTC
CASSQNLLAGGYNEQFF
>TRBV6-6|NA|NA|TRBJ2-7
TGTGCCAGCAGACCAGATACCTACGAGCAGTACTTC
CASRPDTYEQYF
>TRBV19|NA|NA|TRBJ1-2
TGTGCCAGTAGTGGGCAGGGGCCATATGGCTACACCTTC
CASSGQGPYGYTF
>TRBV6-6|NA|TRBD2|TRBJ2-1
TGTGCCAGCAGTTACTCTTTAGCGGGGCGTACAAATGAGCAGTTCTTC
CASSYSLAGRTNEQFF
>TRBV6-5|NA|NA|TRBJ2-1
TGTGCCAGCACGGGGAGCTCCTACAATGAGCAGTTCTTC
CASTGSSYNEQFF
>TRBV27|NA|NA|TRBJ2-3
TGTGCCAGCGGCCTAGCGTCTCAGGATACGCAGTATTTT
CASGLASQDTQYF
>TRBV19|NA|NA|TRBJ1-5
TGTGCCACCCTCCTAGGGGGAGGGGTTGGCCAGCCCCAGCATTTT
CATLLGGGVGQPQHF
>TRBV6-1|NA|NA|TRBJ1-5
TGTGCCAGCAGTGATGACCGAAGCAGACATAGCAATCAGCCCCAGCATTTT
CASSDDRSRHSNQPQHF
>TRBV6-5|NA|NA|TRBJ1-3
TGTGCCAGCAGCGACAGACGGAAACAAGGAAACACCATATATTTT
CASSDRRKQGNTIYF
>TRBV11-2|NA|NA|TRBJ1-3
TGTGCCAGCAGCTCAAACGGACTTTTCTCTGGAAACACCATATATTTT
CASSSNGLFSGNTIYF
>TRBV4-1|once|NA|TRBJ2-3
TGCGCCAGCAGCCCGACGTTGGATACGCAGTATTTT
CASSPTLDTQYF
>TRBV19|NA|NA|TRBJ1-1
TGTGCCAGTAGTAATATAAGGGGTTCCACTGAAGCTTTCTTT
CASSNIRGSTEAFF
>TRBV28|NA|NA|TRBJ2-3
TGTGCCAGCAGTTTACCCGAGGGCATAGATACGCAGTATTTT
CASSLPEGIDTQYF
>TRBV13|NA|NA|TRBJ2-7
TGTGCCAGCAGCGGTGGACAGTATAAAGGCGAGCAGTACTTC
CASSGGQYKGEQYF
>TRBV6-6|NA|TRBD2|TRBJ2-7
TGTGCCAGCATCGGACTAGCGGGAGGCTACGAGCAGTACTTC
CASIGLAGGYEQYF
>TRBV7-3|NA|NA|TRBJ2-7
TGTGCCAGCAGCTTAGAGGTCCGGGGGTCAGAGCAGTACTTC
CASSLEVRGSEQYF
>TRBV28|once|NA|TRBJ2-7
TGTGCCAGTCGGAGACCATCGACCTACGAGCAGTACTTC
CASRRPSTYEQYF
>TRBV5-1|NA|NA|TRBJ2-7
TGCGCCAGCAGCTTGGCGGGACCCTCCTACGAGCAGTACTTC
CASSLAGPSYEQYF
>TRBV7-9|NA|NA|TRBJ2-7
TGTGCCAGCGTTCCAGGCACATCACCCCTGGTCGAGCAGTACTTC
CASVPGTSPLVEQYF
>TRBV28|NA|TRBD2|TRBJ2-1
TGTGCCAGCAGATACCTAAGCGGGAGGGCCGGCAATGAGCAGTTCTTC
CASRYLSGRAGNEQFF
>TRBV5-8|NA|TRBD1|TRBJ2-1
TGTGCCAGCAGCACAGAGAACAGTTGGGGACAGGGCTTCTTC
CASSTENSWGQGFF
>TRBV6-1|once|NA|TRBJ1-2
TGTGCCAGCAGTCAGGGGTATCAAATCTATGGCTACACCTTC
CASSQGYQIYGYTF
>TRBV14|once|NA|TRBJ2-2
TGTGCCAGCAGCCAAGTCTCAGCGGCGAACACCGGGGAGCTGTTTTTT
CASSQVSAANTGELFF
>TRBV18|NA|TRBD1|TRBJ1-1
TGTGCCAGCTCGCCCGACAGGGGCTCTGAAGCTTTCTTT
CASSPDRGSEAFF
>TRBV5-4|NA|NA|TRBJ1-1
TGTGCCAGCAGTTTCTCAGGGGATACCACTGAAGCTTTCTTT
CASSFSGDTTEAFF
>TRBV7-6|once|TRBD1|TRBJ2-5
TGTGCCAGCAGTTGGACAGGGGGCCTGAAGACCCAGTACTTC
CASSWTGGLKTQYF
>TRBV5-1|NA|NA|TRBJ2-2
TGCGCCAGCAGCTTTTATTCCCAGGGGGGCACCGGGGAGCTGTTTTTT
CASSFYSQGGTGELFF
>TRBV29-1|once|NA|TRBJ2-3
TGCAGCGTTGAGCTCTCCCCGGGACACCGCACAGATACGCAGTATTTT
CSVELSPGHRTDTQYF
>TRBV29-1|NA|NA|TRBJ2-1
TGCAGCGTTGAGGAGCAGTTCTTC
CSVEEQFF
>TRBV14|NA|TRBD2|TRBJ2-1
TGTGCCAGCAGCCAAGCAAGGACTAGCGTCTACGCTGAGCAGTTCTTC
CASSQARTSVYAEQFF
>TRBV27|NA|NA|TRBJ2-7
TGTGCCAGCAGCCTTAGGTACTCCTACGAGCAGTACTTC
CASSLRYSYEQYF
>TRBV6-5|NA|TRBD2|TRBJ2-1
TGTGCCAGCAGTTACATGGGGGAGGGCGGTGAGCAGTTCTTC
CASSYMGEGGEQFF
>TRBV4-1|NA|TRBD1|TRBJ1-5
TGCGCCAGCAGCCAAGTAGTTTTGACAGGGTGGAGAAGGGTGAGTCAGCCCCAGCATTTT
CASSQVVLTGWRRVSQPQHF
>TRBV15|NA|NA|TRBJ2-3
TGTGCCACCAGCCAGAGAAGGGGCTCAGATACGCAGTATTTT
CATSQRRGSDTQYF
>TRBV27|NA|TRBD2|TRBJ2-7
TGTGCCAGCAGGGACTCACTAGCGGGAGCGAACGAGCAGTACTTC
CASRDSLAGANEQYF
>TRBV25-1|NA|TRBD1|TRBJ2-7
TGTGCCAGCAGTGAAGGAGGGACAGGGAAAAGCTCCTACGAGCAGTACTTC
CASSEGGTGKSSYEQYF
>TRBV27|NA|NA|TRBJ2-3
TGTGCCAGCAGTTTATTGCCCACAGATACGCAGTATTTT
CASSLLPTDTQYF
>TRBV7-7|NA|NA|TRBJ2-7
TGTGCCAGCAGCCCAAGACAGAGCTCCTACGAGCAGTACTTC
CASSPRQSSYEQYF
>TRBV28|NA|NA|TRBJ1-4
TGTGCCAGCAGTCCCCAGTCCCTGTTGATTAATGAAAAACTGTTTTTT
CASSPQSLLINEKLFF
>TRBV5-4|NA|NA|TRBJ2-3
TGTGCCAGCAGCTTGGAAAGCAGGGGCCCGGATACGCAGTATTTT
CASSLESRGPDTQYF
>TRBV11-2|NA|TRBD2|TRBJ2-5
TGTGCCAGCAGCTACCGGACTAGCGGGAACCCTCAAGAGACCCAGTACTTC
CASSYRTSGNPQETQYF
>TRBV2|NA|NA|TRBJ1-6
TGTGCCAGCAGTGAGAGAGAATACGATAATTCACCCCTCCACTTT
CASSEREYDNSPLHF
>TRBV9|NA|NA|TRBJ2-2
TGTGCCAGCAGCCCGAGGACAGTAATGGGCACCGGGGAGCTGTTTTTT
CASSPRTVMGTGELFF
>TRBV5-1|NA|NA|TRBJ2-7
TGCGCCAGTGGACTGGACGCCTACGAGCAGTACTTC
CASGLDAYEQYF
>TRBV29-1|NA|NA|TRBJ2-5
TGCAGCTCGGCAGGGGGAGGGGAGACCCAGTACTTC
CSSAGGGETQYF
>TRBV7-2|NA|TRBD1|TRBJ2-5
TGTGCCAGCAGCTTTGGGGACAGGGCATCGGAGACCCAGTACTTC
CASSFGDRASETQYF
>TRBV6-5|once|TRBD1|TRBJ1-2
TGTGCCAGCAGTTACTCGACCGGGACAGAGTATGGCTACACCTTC
CASSYSTGTEYGYTF